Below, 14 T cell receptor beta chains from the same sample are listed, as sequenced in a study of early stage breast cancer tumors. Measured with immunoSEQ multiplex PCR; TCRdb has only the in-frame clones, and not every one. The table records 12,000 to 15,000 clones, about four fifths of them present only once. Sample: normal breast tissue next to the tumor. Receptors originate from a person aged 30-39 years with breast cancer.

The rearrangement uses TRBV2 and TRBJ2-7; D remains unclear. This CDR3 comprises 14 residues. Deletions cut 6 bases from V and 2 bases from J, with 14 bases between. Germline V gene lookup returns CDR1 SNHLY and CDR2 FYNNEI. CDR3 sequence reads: CASRRGLLTYEQYF. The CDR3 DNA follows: TGTGCCAGCAGGCGAGGTTTGCTAACCTACGAGCAGTACTTC.

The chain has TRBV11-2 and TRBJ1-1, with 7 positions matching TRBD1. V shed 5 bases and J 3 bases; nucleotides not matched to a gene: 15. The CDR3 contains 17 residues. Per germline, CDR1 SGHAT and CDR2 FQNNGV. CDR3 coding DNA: TGTGCCAGCAGCCCGGGGCTCGACAGGGTGGGGTACACTGAAGCTTTCTTT. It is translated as CASSPGLDRVGYTEAFF.

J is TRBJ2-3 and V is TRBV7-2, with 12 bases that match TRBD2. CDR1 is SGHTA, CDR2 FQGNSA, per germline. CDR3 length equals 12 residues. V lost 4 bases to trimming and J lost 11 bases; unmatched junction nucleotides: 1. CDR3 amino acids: CASSSLAGGQYF. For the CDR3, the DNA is TGTGCCAGCAGCTCACTAGCGGGGGGGCAGTATTTT. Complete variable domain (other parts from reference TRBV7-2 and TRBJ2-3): GAGVSQSPSNKVTEKGKDVELRCDPISGHTALYWYRQSLGQGLEFLIYFQGNSAPDKSGLPSDRFSAERTGGSVSTLTIQRTQQEDSAVYLCASSSLAGGQYFGPGTRLTVL.

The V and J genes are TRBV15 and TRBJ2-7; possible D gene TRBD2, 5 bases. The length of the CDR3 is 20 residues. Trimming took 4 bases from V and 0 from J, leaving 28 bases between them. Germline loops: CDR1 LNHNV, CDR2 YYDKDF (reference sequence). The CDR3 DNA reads TGTGCCACCAGCACCCAGCAGAGGGTTTTGGACGGGATGTTCTCCTACGAGCAGTACTTC. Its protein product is CATSTQQRVLDGMFSYEQYF.

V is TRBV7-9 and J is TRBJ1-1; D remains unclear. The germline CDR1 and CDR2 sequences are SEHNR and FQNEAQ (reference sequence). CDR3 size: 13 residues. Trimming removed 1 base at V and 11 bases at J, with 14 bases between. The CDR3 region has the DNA TGTGCCAGCAGCTTAGGGTCGGAGGGTGAGGCTTTCTTT. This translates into CASSLGSEGEAFF.

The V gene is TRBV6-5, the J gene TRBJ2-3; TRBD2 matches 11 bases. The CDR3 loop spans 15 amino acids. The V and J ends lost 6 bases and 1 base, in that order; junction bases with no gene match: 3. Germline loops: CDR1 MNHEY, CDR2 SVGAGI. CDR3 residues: CASSFSGRGTDTQYF. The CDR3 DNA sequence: TGTGCCAGCAGCTTTAGCGGGAGGGGCACAGATACGCAGTATTTT.

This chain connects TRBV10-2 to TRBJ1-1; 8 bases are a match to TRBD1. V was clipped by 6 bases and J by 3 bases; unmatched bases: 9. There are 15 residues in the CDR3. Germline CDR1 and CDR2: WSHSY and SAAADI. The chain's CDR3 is CASRETGEFDTEAFF. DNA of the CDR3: TGCGCCAGCAGGGAGACAGGGGAGTTCGACACTGAAGCTTTCTTT.

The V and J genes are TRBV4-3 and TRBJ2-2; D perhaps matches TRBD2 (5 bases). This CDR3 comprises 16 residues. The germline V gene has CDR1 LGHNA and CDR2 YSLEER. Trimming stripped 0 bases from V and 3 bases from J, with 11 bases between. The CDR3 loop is CASSQEGLADTGELFF. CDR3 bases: TGCGCCAGCAGCCAAGAAGGGCTAGCTGACACCGGGGAGCTGTTTTTT.

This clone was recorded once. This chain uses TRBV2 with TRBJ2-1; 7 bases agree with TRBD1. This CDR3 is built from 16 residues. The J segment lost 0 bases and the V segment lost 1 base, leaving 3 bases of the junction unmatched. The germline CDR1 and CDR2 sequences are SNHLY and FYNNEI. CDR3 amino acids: CASSEETGSSYNEQFF. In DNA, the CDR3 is TGTGCCAGCAGTGAAGAGACAGGGTCCTCCTACAATGAGCAGTTCTTC.

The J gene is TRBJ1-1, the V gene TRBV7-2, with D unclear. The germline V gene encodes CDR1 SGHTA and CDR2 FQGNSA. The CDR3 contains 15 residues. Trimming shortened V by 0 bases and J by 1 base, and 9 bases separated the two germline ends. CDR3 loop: CASSLASARNTEAFF. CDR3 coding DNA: TGTGCCAGCAGCTTAGCCTCGGCCAGGAACACTGAAGCTTTCTTT.

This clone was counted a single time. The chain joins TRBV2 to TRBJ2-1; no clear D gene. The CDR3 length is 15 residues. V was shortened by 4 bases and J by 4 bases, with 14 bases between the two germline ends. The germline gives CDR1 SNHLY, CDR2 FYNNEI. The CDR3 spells CASSVFVDLYNEQFF. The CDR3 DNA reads TGTGCCAGCAGTGTTTTTGTGGACCTGTACAATGAGCAGTTCTTC.

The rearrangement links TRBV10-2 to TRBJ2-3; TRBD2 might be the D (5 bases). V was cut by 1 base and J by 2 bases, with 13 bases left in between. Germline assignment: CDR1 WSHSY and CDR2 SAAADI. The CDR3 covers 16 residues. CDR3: CASSEWERSTTDTQYF. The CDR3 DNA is TGCGCCAGCAGTGAGTGGGAGCGGTCTACCACAGATACGCAGTATTTT.

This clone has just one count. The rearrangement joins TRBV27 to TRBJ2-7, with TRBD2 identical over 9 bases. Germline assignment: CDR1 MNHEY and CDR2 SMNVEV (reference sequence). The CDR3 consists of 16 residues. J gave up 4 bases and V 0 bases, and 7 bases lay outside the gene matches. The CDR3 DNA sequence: TGTGCCAGCAGTTTATCCAGGACTAGCGCCATTTACGAGCAGTACTTC. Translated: CASSLSRTSAIYEQYF.

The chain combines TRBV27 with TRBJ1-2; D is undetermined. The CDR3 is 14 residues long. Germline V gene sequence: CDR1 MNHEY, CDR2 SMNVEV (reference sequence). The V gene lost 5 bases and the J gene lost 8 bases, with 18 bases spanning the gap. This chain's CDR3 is CASSRDPGVWGYTF. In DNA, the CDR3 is TGTGCCAGCAGTCGCGACCCGGGAGTTTGGGGCTACACCTTC.